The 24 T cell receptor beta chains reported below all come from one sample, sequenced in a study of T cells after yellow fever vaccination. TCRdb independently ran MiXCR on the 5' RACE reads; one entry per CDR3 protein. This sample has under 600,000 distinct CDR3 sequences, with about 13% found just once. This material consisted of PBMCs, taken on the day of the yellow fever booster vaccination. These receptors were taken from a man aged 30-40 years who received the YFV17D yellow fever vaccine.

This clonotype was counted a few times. As DNA, the CDR3 is TGCGCCAGCAAGCTAACCGCCCGGGGAACCGGGGAGCTGTTTTTT. It codes for CASKLTARGTGELFF. The J gene is TRBJ2-2, the V gene TRBV5-1; D is perhaps TRBD2 (5 bases). With 6 bases removed from V and 5 bases from J, the gap between germline ends came to 17 bases. The CDR3 loop spans 15 amino acids. The V gene's germline CDR1 is SGHRS and CDR2 YFSETQ.

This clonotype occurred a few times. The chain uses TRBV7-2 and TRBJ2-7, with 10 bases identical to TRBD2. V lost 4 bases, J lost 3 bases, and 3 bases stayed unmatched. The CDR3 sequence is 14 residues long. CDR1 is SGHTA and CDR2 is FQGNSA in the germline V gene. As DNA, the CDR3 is TGTGCCAGCAGCTCACGACTAGCGGGCTACGAGCAGTACTTC. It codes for CASSSRLAGYEQYF.

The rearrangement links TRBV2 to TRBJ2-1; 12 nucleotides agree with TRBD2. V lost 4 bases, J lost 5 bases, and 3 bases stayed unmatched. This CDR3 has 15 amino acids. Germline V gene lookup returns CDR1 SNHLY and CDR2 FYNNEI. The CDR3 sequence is CASSGLAGVNNEQFF. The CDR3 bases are TGTGCCAGCAGTGGACTAGCGGGAGTAAACAATGAGCAGTTCTTC.

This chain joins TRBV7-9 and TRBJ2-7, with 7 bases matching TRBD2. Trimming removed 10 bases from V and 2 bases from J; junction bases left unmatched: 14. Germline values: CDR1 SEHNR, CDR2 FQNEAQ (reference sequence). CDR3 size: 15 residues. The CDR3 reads CATPTLREHTYEQYF. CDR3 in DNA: TGTGCCACCCCCACTTTGCGGGAGCATACCTACGAGCAGTACTTC.

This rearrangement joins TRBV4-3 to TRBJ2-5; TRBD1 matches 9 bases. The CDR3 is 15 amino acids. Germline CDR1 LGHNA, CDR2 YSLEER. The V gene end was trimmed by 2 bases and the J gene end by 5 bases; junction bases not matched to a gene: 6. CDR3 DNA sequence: TGCGCCAGCAGCCAATCACAGGGGGCCGAGGAGACCCAGTACTTC. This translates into CASSQSQGAEETQYF.

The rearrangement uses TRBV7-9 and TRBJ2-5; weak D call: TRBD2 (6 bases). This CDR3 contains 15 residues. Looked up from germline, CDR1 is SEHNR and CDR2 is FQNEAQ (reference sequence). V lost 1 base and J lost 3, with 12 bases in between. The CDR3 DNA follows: TGTGCCAGCAGCTTAGAGATGGCTAGCGAAGAGACCCAGTACTTC. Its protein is CASSLEMASEETQYF.

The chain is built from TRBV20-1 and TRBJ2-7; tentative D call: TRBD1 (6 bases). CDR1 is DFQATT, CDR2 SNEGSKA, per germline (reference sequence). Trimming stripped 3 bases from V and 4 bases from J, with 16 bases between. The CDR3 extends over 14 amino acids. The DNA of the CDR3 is TGCAGTGCTAGGGGTCGGCAGGGGTTATACGAGCAGTACTTC. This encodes CSARGRQGLYEQYF.

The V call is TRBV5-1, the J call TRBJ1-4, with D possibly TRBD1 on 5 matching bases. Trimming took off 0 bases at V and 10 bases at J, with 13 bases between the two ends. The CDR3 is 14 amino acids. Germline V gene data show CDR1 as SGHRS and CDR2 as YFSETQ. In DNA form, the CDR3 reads TGCGCCAGCAGCTTGGCCCCGGCCGGGGGAAAACTGTTTTTT. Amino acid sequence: CASSLAPAGGKLFF.

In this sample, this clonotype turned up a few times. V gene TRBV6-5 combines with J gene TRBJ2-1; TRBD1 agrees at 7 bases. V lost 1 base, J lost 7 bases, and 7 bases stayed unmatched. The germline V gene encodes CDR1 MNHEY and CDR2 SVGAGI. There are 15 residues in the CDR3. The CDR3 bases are TGTGCCAGCAGTTACTTTAGGGGGCCTCAGAATGAGCAGTTCTTC. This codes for CASSYFRGPQNEQFF.

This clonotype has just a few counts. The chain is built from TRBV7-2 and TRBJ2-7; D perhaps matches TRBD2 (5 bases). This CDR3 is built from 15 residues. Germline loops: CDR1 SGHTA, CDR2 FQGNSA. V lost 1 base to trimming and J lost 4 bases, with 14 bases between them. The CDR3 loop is CASSLDGERIYEQYF. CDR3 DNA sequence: TGTGCCAGCAGCTTAGACGGGGAGAGGATTTACGAGCAGTACTTC.

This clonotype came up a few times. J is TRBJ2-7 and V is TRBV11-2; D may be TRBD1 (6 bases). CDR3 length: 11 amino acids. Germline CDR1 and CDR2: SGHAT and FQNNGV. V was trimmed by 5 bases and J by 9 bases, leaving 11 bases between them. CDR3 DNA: TGTGCCAGCAGCATGGACAGCGCGCAGTACTTC. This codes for CASSMDSAQYF. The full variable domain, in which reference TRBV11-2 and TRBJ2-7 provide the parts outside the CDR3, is EAGVAQSPRYKIIEKRQSVAFWCNPISGHATLYWYQQILGQGPKLLIQFQNNGVVDDSQLPKDRFSAERLKGVDSTLKIQPAKLEDSAVYLCASSMDSAQYFGPGTRLTVT.

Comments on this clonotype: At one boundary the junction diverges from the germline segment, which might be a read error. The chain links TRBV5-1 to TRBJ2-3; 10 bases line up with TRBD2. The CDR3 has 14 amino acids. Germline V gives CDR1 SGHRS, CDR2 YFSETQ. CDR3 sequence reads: CASLAGEVTDPQYF. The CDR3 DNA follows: TGCGCCAGCCTAGCGGGAGAAGTCACAGATCCGCAGTATTTT.

The CDR3 coding sequence is TGTGCCAGCAGCAGGACTAGCGGGACAGCGAACACCGGGGAGCTGTTTTTT. This encodes CASSRTSGTANTGELFF. V gene TRBV7-2 combines with J gene TRBJ2-2; 12 positions match TRBD2. CDR1 and CDR2 from the germline V gene are SGHTA and FQGNSA. This CDR3 is built from 17 residues. The trim removed 5 bases at V and 0 bases at J, leaving 4 bases unmatched.

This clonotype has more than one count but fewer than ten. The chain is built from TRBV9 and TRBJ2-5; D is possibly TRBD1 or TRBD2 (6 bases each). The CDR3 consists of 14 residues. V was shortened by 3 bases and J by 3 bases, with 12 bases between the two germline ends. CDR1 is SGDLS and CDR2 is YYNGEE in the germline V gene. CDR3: CASSAGGGKETQYF. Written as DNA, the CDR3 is TGTGCCAGCAGCGCAGGAGGGGGTAAAGAGACCCAGTACTTC. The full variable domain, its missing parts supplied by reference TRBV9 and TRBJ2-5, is DSGVTQTPKHLITATGQRVTLRCSPRSGDLSVYWYQQSLDQGLQFLIQYYNGEERAKGNILERFSAQQFPDLHSELNLSSLELGDSALYFCASSAGGGKETQYFGPGTRLLVL.

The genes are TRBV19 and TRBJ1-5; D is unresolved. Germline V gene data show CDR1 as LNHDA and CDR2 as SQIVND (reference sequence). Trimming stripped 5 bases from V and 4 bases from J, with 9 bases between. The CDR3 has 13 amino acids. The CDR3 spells CASSYSGNQPQHF. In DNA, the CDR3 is TGTGCCAGTAGTTATAGCGGTAATCAGCCCCAGCATTTT.

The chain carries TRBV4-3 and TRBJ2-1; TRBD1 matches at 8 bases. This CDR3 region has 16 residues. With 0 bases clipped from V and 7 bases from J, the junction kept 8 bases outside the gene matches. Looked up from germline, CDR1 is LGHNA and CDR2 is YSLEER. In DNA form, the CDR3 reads TGCGCCAGCAGCCAAGAGGCAGGGGGCGCCGGGAATGAGCAGTTCTTC. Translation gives CASSQEAGGAGNEQFF.

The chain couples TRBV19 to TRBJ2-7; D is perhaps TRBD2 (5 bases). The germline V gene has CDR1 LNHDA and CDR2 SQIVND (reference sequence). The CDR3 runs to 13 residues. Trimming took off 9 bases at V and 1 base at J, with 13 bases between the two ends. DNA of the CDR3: TGTGCCAGCCGCGGACTTACATCCTACGAGCAGTACTTC. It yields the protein CASRGLTSYEQYF.

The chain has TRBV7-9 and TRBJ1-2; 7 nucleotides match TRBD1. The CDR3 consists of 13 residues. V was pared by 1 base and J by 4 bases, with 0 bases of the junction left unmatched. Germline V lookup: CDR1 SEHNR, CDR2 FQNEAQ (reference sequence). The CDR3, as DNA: TGTGCCAGCAGCTTAGGGACAGGCTATGGCTACACCTTC. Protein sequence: CASSLGTGYGYTF. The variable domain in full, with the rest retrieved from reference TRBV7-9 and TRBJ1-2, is DTGVSQNPRHKITKRGQNVTFRCDPISEHNRLYWYRQTLGQGPEFLTYFQNEAQLEKSRLLSDRFSAERPKGSFSTLEIQRTEQGDSAMYLCASSLGTGYGYTFGSGTRLTVV.

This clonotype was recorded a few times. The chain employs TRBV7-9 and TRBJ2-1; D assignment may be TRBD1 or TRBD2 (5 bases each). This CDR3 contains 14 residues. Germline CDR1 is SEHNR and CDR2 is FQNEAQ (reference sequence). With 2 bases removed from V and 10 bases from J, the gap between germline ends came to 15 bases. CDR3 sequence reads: CASSLSLRGREQFF. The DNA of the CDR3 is TGTGCCAGCAGCTTATCCCTACGGGGACGAGAGCAGTTCTTC.

For the CDR3, the DNA is TGTGCCAGCAGTTTTGGACAGGGGACTTACAATGAGCAGTTCTTC. Encoded protein: CASSFGQGTYNEQFF. This chain joins TRBV12-3 or TRBV12-4 and TRBJ2-1; 9 bases fit TRBD1. V was clipped by 3 bases and J by 4 bases; unmatched bases: 4. The CDR3 has 15 amino acids.

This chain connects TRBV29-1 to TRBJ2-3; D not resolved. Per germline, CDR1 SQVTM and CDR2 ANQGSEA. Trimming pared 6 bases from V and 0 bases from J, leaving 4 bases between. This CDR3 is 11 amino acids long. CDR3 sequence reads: CSVGSTDTQYF. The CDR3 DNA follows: TGCAGCGTGGGAAGCACAGATACGCAGTATTTT.

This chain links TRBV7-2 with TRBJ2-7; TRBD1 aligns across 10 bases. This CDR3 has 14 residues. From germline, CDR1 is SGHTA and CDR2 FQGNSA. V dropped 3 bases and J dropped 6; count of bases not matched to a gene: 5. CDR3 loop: CASSFDRGRGEQYF. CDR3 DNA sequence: TGTGCCAGCAGCTTTGACAGGGGGCGCGGCGAGCAGTACTTC.

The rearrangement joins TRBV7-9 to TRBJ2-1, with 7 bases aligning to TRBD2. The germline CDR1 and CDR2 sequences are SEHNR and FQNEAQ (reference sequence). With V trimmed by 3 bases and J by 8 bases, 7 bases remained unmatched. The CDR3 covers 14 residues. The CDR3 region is CASSFGELAHEQFF. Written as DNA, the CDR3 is TGTGCCAGCAGCTTTGGGGAACTAGCGCATGAGCAGTTCTTC.

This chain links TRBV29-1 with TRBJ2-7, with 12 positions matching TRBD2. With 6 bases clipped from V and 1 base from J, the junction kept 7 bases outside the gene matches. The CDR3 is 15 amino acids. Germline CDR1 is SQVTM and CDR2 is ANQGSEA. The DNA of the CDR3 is TGCAGCGTAGACCCTGGGACTAGCGGGTCCTACGAGCAGTACTTC. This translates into CSVDPGTSGSYEQYF.